The 5 T cell receptor beta chains given below trace back to one sample, sequenced in a study of PD-L1 blockade in urothelial cancer (dated by TCRdb to about 2017). Sample time point, as interpreted from the label and publication: pretreatment peripheral blood. Preparation of the library involved the immunoSEQ multiplex PCR assay. The clones in this table, taken by TCRdb from immuneACCESS, are in-frame only. Not every clone is retained; where verified, under half of the shortfall comes from an unresolved V gene, and the cause of the rest is unknown. Recorded for this sample are approximately 41,000 clones; roughly 80% of them occurred a single time. About 15% of the sample is in the top ten clones. The sequenced sample was PBMCs, obtained around atezolizumab (anti-PD-L1) treatment. Receptors originate from a man older than 75 with urothelial cancer.

The rearrangement links TRBV2 to TRBJ1-2, with 10 nucleotides matching TRBD1. This CDR3 contains 14 residues. Germline values: CDR1 SNHLY, CDR2 FYNNEI. J lost 1 base, V lost 8 bases, and 4 bases had no gene match. The CDR3 region is CASRQGADNYGYTF. The DNA for the CDR3 is TGTGCCAGCCGACAGGGGGCGGATAACTATGGCTACACCTTC.

The chain combines TRBV25-1 with TRBJ2-7; D is possibly TRBD2 (6 bases). CDR1 is MGHDK and CDR2 is SYGVNS in the germline V gene. The CDR3 loop spans 13 amino acids. The ends were cut back, 9 bases at V and 1 base at J, with 13 bases in the middle. The CDR3 DNA reads TGTGCCAGTGGAGAGGCGGGATCCTACGAGCAGTACTTC. It codes for CASGEAGSYEQYF.

Only a few counts were recorded for this clone. The genes are TRBV6-5 and TRBJ1-2, with 10 bases fitting TRBD1. CDR1 is MNHEY and CDR2 is SVGAGI in the germline V gene. V was clipped by 0 bases and J by 7 bases; unmatched bases: 2. The CDR3 contains 14 residues. Here the CDR3 reads CASSYSTGGRGYTF. The CDR3 nucleotides are TGTGCCAGCAGTTACTCGACAGGGGGCCGTGGCTACACCTTC.

With respect to this clone: A much larger clone sits a single nucleotide away, making a read error possible. The V call is TRBV6-4, the J call TRBJ2-2; 11 nucleotides match TRBD2. This CDR3 comprises 16 residues. The germline gives CDR1 MRHNA, CDR2 SNTAGT. CDR3 DNA sequence: TGTGCCAGCAGTTCGGGACTAGCGGAGAGCACCGGGGGGCTGTTTTTT. Residues: CASSSGLAESTGGLFF.

This clone was seen a single time. The V gene is TRBV5-1, the J gene TRBJ1-4; 11 nucleotides align to TRBD1. Germline CDR1 reads SGHRS; CDR2 reads YFSETQ. The CDR3 runs 15 residues. V trimming: 6 bases; J trimming: 7 bases; junction bases outside the gene matches: 8. The CDR3 region is CASTLTGTGGEKLFF. CDR3 nucleotides: TGCGCCAGCACTTTAACCGGGACAGGGGGTGAAAAACTGTTTTTT.